This section outlines one T cell receptor beta chain sequence together with its context. Its antigen is not identified. The data belong to a study of cytomegalovirus exposure and HLA in healthy donors. The table came from immunoSEQ multiplex PCR; TCRdb's copy has only in-frame clones and leaves some out. Of hundreds of thousands of clones listed, 88% are singletons. Points from the study as a whole: According to the study, 160 or so TCR beta chains were cytomegalovirus-associated.

From germline, CDR1 is GTSNPN and CDR2 SVGIG (reference sequence). Trimming left V 1 base short and J 0 bases short, with 12 bases between. This CDR3 spans 15 amino acids. V and J are TRBV30 and TRBJ2-5; weak D call: TRBD1 (6 bases). Sequenced input: PBMCs. The receptor was derived from a woman aged 18-29 years in good health and CMV-seronegative. The CDR3 here is CAWSAGQTYQETQYF. The DNA for the CDR3 is TGTGCCTGGAGTGCGGGACAAACGTACCAAGAGACCCAGTACTTC.